This passage covers 28 T cell receptor beta chains from one sample sequenced in a study of blood T cells in healthy people across ages (dated by TCRdb to the mid-2010s). Libraries were prepared through 5' RACE. The sequencer was an Illumina HiSeq 2500. A second PCR of 7 to 11 cycles was performed with a sample-barcoded 5' primer and a J-beta primer mix. TCRdb redid the processing of the public reads, applying fastp at Q25 and MiXCR, and retained in-frame beta chains. Rows are combined by CDR3 protein, so each entry shows the most common genes and DNA. In all, the sample holds around 990,000 distinct CDR3 sequences, and more than 30% of those were seen once. Around 13% of the sample is held by the ten biggest clonotypes. The sequenced sample consisted of blood. Source of these receptors: a man aged 18 to 35 in good health.

This chain joins TRBV6-1 and TRBJ1-6, with D perhaps TRBD1 (5 bases). The ends were cut back, 4 bases at V and 7 bases at J, with 11 bases in the middle. Germline V gene lookup returns CDR1 MNHNS and CDR2 SASEGT. The length of the CDR3 is 14 residues. DNA of the CDR3: TGTGCCAGCAGTGCCGACAGTACAAATTCACCCCTCCACTTT. Amino acid sequence: CASSADSTNSPLHF.

This clonotype came up a few times. The V and J genes are TRBV13 and TRBJ2-3; possible D gene TRBD2, 6 bases. The ends were cut back, 5 bases at V and 3 bases at J, with 12 bases in the middle. The CDR3 sequence is 14 residues long. Germline values: CDR1 PRHDT, CDR2 FYEKMQ (reference sequence). Here the CDR3 reads CASSIRDWTDTQYF. The DNA for the CDR3 is TGTGCCAGCAGCATCCGGGACTGGACAGATACGCAGTATTTT.

V usage is TRBV5-1 and J usage is TRBJ1-1; possibly TRBD1 for D (6 bases). The length of the CDR3 is 15 residues. From germline, CDR1 is SGHRS and CDR2 YFSETQ. V was trimmed by 0 bases and J by 1 base, leaving 10 bases between them. The CDR3 sequence: CASSLAPDRNTEAFF. CDR3 DNA sequence: TGCGCCAGCAGCTTGGCCCCGGACAGGAACACTGAAGCTTTCTTT.

The V call is TRBV11-3, the J call TRBJ2-5, with D possibly being TRBD1 (5 bases). V was shortened by 2 bases and J by 11 bases, with 27 bases between the two germline ends. The length of the CDR3 is 17 residues. Germline-derived CDR1 and CDR2 are SGHNT and YENEEA. CDR3 in DNA: TGTGCCAGCAGCTTACAATTAGGGGTAAGCTCCTACAATGAGCAGTACTTC. Its translation: CASSLQLGVSSYNEQYF.

Comment on this clonotype: The junction differs from germline at one of its ends, possibly a read error. The chain carries TRBV27 and TRBJ2-1; the match to TRBD2 covers 9 bases. Germline assignment: CDR1 MNHEY and CDR2 SMNVEV (reference sequence). CDR3 length: 16 amino acids. The CDR3 reads CASSPRAGGSYDEQFF. CDR3 coding DNA: TGTGCCAGCAGTCCCCGAGCGGGGGGCTCCTACGATGAGCAGTTCTTC.

The chain joins TRBV5-4 to TRBJ1-1; D is unresolved. The CDR3 length is 16 residues. Germline V gene lookup returns CDR1 SGHNT and CDR2 YYREEE (reference sequence). Deletions cut 5 bases from V and 1 base from J, with 18 bases between. This chain's CDR3 is CASSRAMKTENTEAFF. As DNA, the CDR3 is TGTGCCAGCAGTCGGGCCATGAAGACGGAGAACACTGAAGCTTTCTTT.

This clonotype showed up just a few times. V gene TRBV4-1 combines with J gene TRBJ1-2; no clear D. The CDR3 totals 14 residues. CDR1 and CDR2 from the germline V gene are MGHRA and YSYEKL. The V and J ends lost 4 bases and 3 bases respectively, with 12 bases between them. The CDR3 sequence is CASSREKPDYGYTF. DNA of the CDR3: TGCGCCAGCAGCCGAGAAAAACCCGACTATGGCTACACCTTC.

This clonotype was found many times. The genes are TRBV11-2 and TRBJ2-3; D call uncertain. Trimming shortened V by 5 bases and J by 2 bases, and 8 bases separated the two germline ends. From germline, CDR1 is SGHAT and CDR2 FQNNGV. This CDR3 comprises 13 residues. CDR3 sequence (DNA): TGTGCCAGCAGCCCTCCGACCACAGATACGCAGTATTTT. It codes for CASSPPTTDTQYF. The full variable domain, with the rest looked up from reference TRBV11-2 and TRBJ2-3, is EAGVAQSPRYKIIEKRQSVAFWCNPISGHATLYWYQQILGQGPKLLIQFQNNGVVDDSQLPKDRFSAERLKGVDSTLKIQPAKLEDSAVYLCASSPPTTDTQYFGPGTRLTVL.

V and J are TRBV7-9 and TRBJ1-5, with TRBD1 identical over 9 bases. CDR3 length: 15 amino acids. Trimming took 5 bases from V and 7 from J; bases not matched to a gene: 9. CDR1 is SEHNR and CDR2 is FQNEAQ in the germline V gene (reference sequence). The CDR3 sequence is CASSTQGQGRQPQHF. DNA of the CDR3: TGTGCCAGCAGCACCCAGGGACAGGGACGACAGCCCCAGCATTTT. The full variable domain, rest sourced from reference TRBV7-9 and TRBJ1-5, is DTGVSQNPRHKITKRGQNVTFRCDPISEHNRLYWYRQTLGQGPEFLTYFQNEAQLEKSRLLSDRFSAERPKGSFSTLEIQRTEQGDSAMYLCASSTQGQGRQPQHFGDGTRLSIL.

This clonotype was observed once. This chain joins TRBV20-1 and TRBJ2-5; D is perhaps TRBD1 (6 bases). The end of the DNA fits TRBJ2-7 better, so the J call may be wrong. CDR1 and CDR2 from the germline V gene are DFQATT and SNEGSKA (reference sequence). This CDR3 is built from 14 residues. The CDR3, as DNA: TGCAGTGCTAGATCCCGACAGGTTTACAGCGAGCAGTACTTC. Translation: CSARSRQVYSEQYF.

The chain recombines TRBV6-2 or TRBV6-3 with TRBJ1-5; 7 bases are shared with TRBD1. The length of the CDR3 is 14 residues. With V trimmed by 5 bases and J by 6 bases, 7 bases remained unmatched. Germline CDR1 reads MNHEY; CDR2 reads SVGEGT. CDR3 amino acids: CASSKTGMGQPQHF. The CDR3 DNA is TGTGCCAGCAGTAAGACAGGGATGGGTCAGCCCCAGCATTTT.

The chain combines TRBV6-5 with TRBJ2-5; 8 bases match TRBD2. V shed 5 bases, J shed 3 bases, and the junction held 8 bases outside the gene matches. Germline CDR1 MNHEY, CDR2 SVGAGI. This CDR3 contains 15 residues. The CDR3 is CASSRTSSTKETQYF. As DNA, the CDR3 is TGTGCCAGCAGTAGGACTAGCTCGACTAAAGAGACCCAGTACTTC.

The rearrangement uses TRBV13 and TRBJ2-4, with TRBD1 matching over 7 bases. Germline CDR1 is PRHDT and CDR2 is FYEKMQ (reference sequence). Losses at the gene ends were 5 bases for V and 10 bases for J; bases not matched to a gene: 14. This CDR3 is 15 amino acids long. CDR3: CASSPSTGRFGIQYF. As DNA, the CDR3 is TGTGCCAGCAGCCCGTCGACAGGGCGTTTTGGGATTCAGTACTTC.

The gene calls are TRBV7-9 and TRBJ1-2; no clear D gene. The V and J ends lost 2 bases and 0 bases respectively, with 7 bases between them. The CDR3 runs 14 residues. Germline V CDR1 and CDR2: SEHNR, FQNEAQ (reference sequence). The CDR3 nucleotides read TGTGCCAGCAGCTTACTAAGGGCTAACTATGGCTACACCTTC. As protein: CASSLLRANYGYTF.

J is TRBJ1-1 and V is TRBV7-9; 7 bases align to TRBD1. The CDR3 is 13 residues long. Trimming cost V 4 bases and J 10 bases; bases outside gene matches: 9. Per the germline V gene, CDR1 is SEHNR and CDR2 is FQNEAQ (reference sequence). The CDR3 DNA is TGTGCCAGCAGCTACAGGACAGGTGGGGTAGCTTTCTTT. This gives the protein CASSYRTGGVAFF.

This clonotype was observed once. The conserved final phenylalanine or tryptophan is absent from the CDR3, which likely points to a read error. V gene TRBV7-8 combines with J gene TRBJ2-5; D not resolved. The CDR3 is made up of 14 amino acids. The germline V and J ends were trimmed by 2 bases and 1 base, with 8 bases remaining between them. Germline-derived CDR1 and CDR2 are SGHVS and FQNEAQ. The CDR3 DNA reads as TGTGCCAGCAGCTTAAGGGCCACCCAAGAGACCCAGTACTGC. Residues: CASSLRATQETQYC.

This clonotype was counted a few times. V and J are TRBV20-1 and TRBJ2-5, with D maybe TRBD1 (6 bases). Per germline, CDR1 DFQATT and CDR2 SNEGSKA (reference sequence). Between the trimmed V and J ends, which lost 2 bases and 2 bases, there was a span of 12 bases. This CDR3 contains 14 residues. CDR3 residues: CSARFRQEQETQYF. Written as DNA, the CDR3 is TGCAGTGCTAGATTCCGACAGGAACAAGAGACCCAGTACTTC.

The CDR3 is CATSRGYRDGETQYF. DNA for the CDR3: TGTGCCACCAGCAGAGGTTATAGGGACGGGGAGACCCAGTACTTC. The chain is built from TRBV15 and TRBJ2-5; the D call may be TRBD1 or TRBD2 (5 bases each). CDR1 LNHNV and CDR2 YYDKDF come from the germline V gene (reference sequence). Trimming left V 1 base short and J 5 bases short, with 14 bases between. The CDR3 runs 15 residues.

This clonotype was detected many times. In nucleotides, the CDR3 is TGTGCCAGCAGCCGGACGGTGAGCACAGATACGCAGTATTTT. Amino acids: CASSRTVSTDTQYF. The chain has TRBV11-2 and TRBJ2-3; D uncertain. The germline V and J ends were trimmed by 5 bases and 0 bases, with 9 bases remaining between them. CDR3 length: 14 residues. Germline values: CDR1 SGHAT, CDR2 FQNNGV.

The chain combines TRBV6-2 or TRBV6-3 with TRBJ1-1; TRBD1 agrees at 9 bases. After removal of 3 bases from V and 4 bases from J, the junction contained 9 bases not matched to a gene. In germline, CDR1 is MNHEY, CDR2 SVGEGT. The CDR3 has 16 amino acids. The CDR3 nucleotides are TGTGCCAGCAGTTATCCTACGGGACAGGGTATCACTGAAGCTTTCTTT. Encoded protein: CASSYPTGQGITEAFF.

This clonotype has just one count. The rearrangement joins TRBV14 to TRBJ1-2, with 12 bases lining up with TRBD1. Germline V CDR1 and CDR2: SGHDN, FVKESK. CDR3 length: 18 residues. After removal of 6 bases from V and 4 bases from J, the junction contained 15 bases not matched to a gene. The CDR3 region is CASSQRTGTGGGIYGYTF. The DNA of the CDR3 is TGTGCCAGCAGTCAGAGGACTGGGACAGGGGGCGGAATCTATGGCTACACCTTC.

This clonotype was counted at least ten times. This chain uses TRBV7-6 with TRBJ2-1; no reliable D call. This CDR3 is 15 amino acids long. Germline CDR1 SGHVS, CDR2 FNYEAQ. The V gene lost 2 bases and the J gene lost 0 bases, with 8 bases spanning the gap. CDR3 residues: CASSLMASSYNEQFF. The DNA for the CDR3 is TGTGCCAGCAGCTTAATGGCTAGCTCCTACAATGAGCAGTTCTTC.

This clonotype turned up a few times. The chain links TRBV7-2 to TRBJ2-3, with D perhaps TRBD2 (6 bases). The V end lost 1 base, the J end lost 3 bases, and 20 bases lay between the germline ends. From germline, CDR1 is SGHTA and CDR2 FQGNSA. The CDR3 is made up of 18 amino acids. The CDR3 DNA sequence: TGTGCCAGCAGCTTAGGCGGAAAGCGGGCGGCTCGTACAGATACGCAGTATTTT. It specifies CASSLGGKRAARTDTQYF.

A note on this clonotype: The junction does not match germline at one end; this may be a read error. This chain uses TRBV6-5 with TRBJ2-1; perhaps TRBD1 as D (5 bases). Germline V lookup: CDR1 MNHEY, CDR2 SVGAGI. CDR3 length: 14 amino acids. The CDR3 region is CASSYAGSGNEQFF. CDR3 DNA sequence: TGTGCTAGCAGTTACGCAGGGTCCGGGAATGAGCAGTTCTTC.

The chain carries TRBV20-1 and TRBJ2-5; D uncertain. Trimming took 5 bases from V and 2 from J, leaving 18 bases between them. The germline V gene has CDR1 DFQATT and CDR2 SNEGSKA (reference sequence). The CDR3 has 15 amino acids. This CDR3 is CSAPMPRSFQETQYF. The CDR3 nucleotides read TGCAGTGCTCCGATGCCGAGGAGTTTTCAAGAGACCCAGTACTTC.

The rearrangement uses TRBV18 and TRBJ1-2; D uncertain. With 2 bases removed from V and 2 bases from J, the gap between germline ends came to 12 bases. This CDR3 comprises 15 residues. Germline lookup yields CDR1 KGHSH and CDR2 LQKENI. The chain's CDR3 is CASSPIGGKNYGYTF. CDR3 sequence (DNA): TGTGCCAGCTCACCAATTGGAGGGAAAAACTATGGCTACACCTTC.

This clonotype showed up just a few times. This rearrangement joins TRBV4-3 to TRBJ1-1; D remains ambiguous. V was shortened by 0 bases and J by 10 bases, with 15 bases between the two germline ends. The CDR3 sequence is 14 residues long. CDR1 and CDR2 (germline): LGHNA, YSLEER. Here the CDR3 reads CASSQDKDIFGAFF. CDR3 DNA sequence: TGCGCCAGCAGCCAAGATAAAGACATCTTCGGAGCTTTCTTT.

The genes are TRBV29-1 and TRBJ1-2, with D hard to call. CDR3 size: 15 residues. Trimming took off 4 bases at V and 2 bases at J, with 17 bases between the two ends. Germline-derived CDR1 and CDR2 are SQVTM and ANQGSEA. The CDR3 reads CSVALGSGANYGYTF. In DNA, the CDR3 is TGCAGCGTTGCTCTCGGGAGTGGCGCGAACTATGGCTACACCTTC.